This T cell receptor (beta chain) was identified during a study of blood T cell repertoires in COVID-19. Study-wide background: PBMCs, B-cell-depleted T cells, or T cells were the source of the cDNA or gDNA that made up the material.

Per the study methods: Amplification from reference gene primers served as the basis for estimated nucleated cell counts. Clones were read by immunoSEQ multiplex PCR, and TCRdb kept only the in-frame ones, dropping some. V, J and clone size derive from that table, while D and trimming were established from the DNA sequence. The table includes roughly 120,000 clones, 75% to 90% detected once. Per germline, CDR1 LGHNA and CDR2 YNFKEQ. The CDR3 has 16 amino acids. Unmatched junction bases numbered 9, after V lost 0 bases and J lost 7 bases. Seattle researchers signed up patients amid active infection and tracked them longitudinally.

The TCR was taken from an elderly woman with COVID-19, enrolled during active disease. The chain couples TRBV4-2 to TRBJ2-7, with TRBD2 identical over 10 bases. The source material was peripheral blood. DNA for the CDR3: TGTGCCAGCAGCCAAGATATAAGCGGGAGGGCGGGAGAGCAGTACTTC. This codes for CASSQDISGRAGEQYF.